The clone carrying this T cell receptor beta chain was seen at least ten times. The CDR3 runs to 13 residues. Trimming left V 5 bases short and J 8 bases short, with 14 bases between. Germline lookup yields CDR1 MDHEN and CDR2 SYDVKM. TCRdb used MiXCR to reprocess the RT-PCR reads, holding one entry per CDR3 protein. The data contain over 400,000 distinct CDR3 sequences, roughly 11% of them singletons. These data belong to a study of response to subunit inactivated influenza vaccine. The clonotype was recovered from a man in his forties or fifties who received an inactivated influenza vaccine. The rearrangement uses TRBV28 and TRBJ2-3, with D possibly being TRBD2 (6 bases). The sample here was PBMCs from blood, taken 35 to 45 days after vaccination. This CDR3 reads CASSPDGRGTQYF. CDR3 nucleotides: TGTGCCAGCAGTCCCGACGGGCGGGGTACGCAGTATTTT.